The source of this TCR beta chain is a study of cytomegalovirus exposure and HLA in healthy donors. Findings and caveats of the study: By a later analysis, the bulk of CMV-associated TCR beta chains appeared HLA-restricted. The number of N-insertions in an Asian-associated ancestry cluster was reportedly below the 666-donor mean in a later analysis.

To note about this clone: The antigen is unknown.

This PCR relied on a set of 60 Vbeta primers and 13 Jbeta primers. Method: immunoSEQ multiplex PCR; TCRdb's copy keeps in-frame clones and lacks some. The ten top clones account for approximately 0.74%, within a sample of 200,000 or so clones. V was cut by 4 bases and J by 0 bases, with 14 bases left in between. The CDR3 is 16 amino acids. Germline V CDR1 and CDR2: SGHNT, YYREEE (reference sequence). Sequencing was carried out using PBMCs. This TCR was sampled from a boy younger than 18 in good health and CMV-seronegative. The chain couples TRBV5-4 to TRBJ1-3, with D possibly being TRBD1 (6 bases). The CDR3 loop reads CASSEGHQNSGNTIYF. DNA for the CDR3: TGTGCCAGCAGCGAGGGACATCAGAACTCTGGAAACACCATATATTTT.